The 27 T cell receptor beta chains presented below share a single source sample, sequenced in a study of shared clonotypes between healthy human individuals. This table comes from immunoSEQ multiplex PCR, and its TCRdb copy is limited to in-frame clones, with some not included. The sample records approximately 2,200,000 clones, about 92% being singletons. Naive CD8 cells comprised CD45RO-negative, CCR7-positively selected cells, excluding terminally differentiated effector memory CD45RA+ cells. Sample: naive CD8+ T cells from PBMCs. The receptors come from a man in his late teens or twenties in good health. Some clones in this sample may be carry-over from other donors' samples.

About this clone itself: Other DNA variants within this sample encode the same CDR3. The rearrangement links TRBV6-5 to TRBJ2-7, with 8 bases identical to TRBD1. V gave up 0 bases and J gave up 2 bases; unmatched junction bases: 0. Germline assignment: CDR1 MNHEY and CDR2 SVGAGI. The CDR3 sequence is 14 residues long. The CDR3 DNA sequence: TGTGCCAGCAGTTACTCGGACAGGGCCTACGAGCAGTACTTC. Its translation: CASSYSDRAYEQYF.

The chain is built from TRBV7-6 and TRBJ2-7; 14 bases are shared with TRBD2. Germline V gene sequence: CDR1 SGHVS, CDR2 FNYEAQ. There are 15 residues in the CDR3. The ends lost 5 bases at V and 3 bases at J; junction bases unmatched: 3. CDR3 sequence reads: CASSHGLAGGYEQYF. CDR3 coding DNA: TGTGCCAGCAGCCACGGACTAGCGGGAGGCTACGAGCAGTACTTC.

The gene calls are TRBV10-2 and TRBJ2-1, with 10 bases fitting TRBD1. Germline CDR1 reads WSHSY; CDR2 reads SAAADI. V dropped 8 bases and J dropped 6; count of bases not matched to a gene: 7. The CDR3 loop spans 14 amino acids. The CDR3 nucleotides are TGCGCCAGCTCGACAGGGGGCAATATCAATGAGCAGTTCTTC. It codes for CASSTGGNINEQFF.

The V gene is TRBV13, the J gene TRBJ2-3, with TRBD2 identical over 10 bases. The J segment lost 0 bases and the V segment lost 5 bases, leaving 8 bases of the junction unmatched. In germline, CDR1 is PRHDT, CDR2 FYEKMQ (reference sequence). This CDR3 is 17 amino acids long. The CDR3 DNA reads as TGTGCCAGCAGCCCCTACCTGACTAGCGGGAGCACAGATACGCAGTATTTT. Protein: CASSPYLTSGSTDTQYF.

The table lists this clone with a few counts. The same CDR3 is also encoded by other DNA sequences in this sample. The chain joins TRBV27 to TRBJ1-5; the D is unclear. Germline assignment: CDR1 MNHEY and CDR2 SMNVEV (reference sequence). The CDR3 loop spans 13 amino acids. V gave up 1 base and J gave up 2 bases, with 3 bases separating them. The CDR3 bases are TGTGCCAGCAGTTTATTCGGCAATCAGCCCCAGCATTTT. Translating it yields CASSLFGNQPQHF.

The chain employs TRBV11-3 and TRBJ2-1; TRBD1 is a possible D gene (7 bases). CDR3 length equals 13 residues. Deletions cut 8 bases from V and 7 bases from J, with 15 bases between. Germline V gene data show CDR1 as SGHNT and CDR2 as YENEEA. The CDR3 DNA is TGTGCCAGCTCCCGGAGGGGGCAGAATGAGCAGTTCTTC. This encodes CASSRRGQNEQFF.

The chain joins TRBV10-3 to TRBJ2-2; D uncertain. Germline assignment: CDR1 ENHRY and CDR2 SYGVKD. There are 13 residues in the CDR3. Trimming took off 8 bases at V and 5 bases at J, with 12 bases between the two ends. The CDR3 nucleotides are TGTGCCATCCGATGGTTTCAAACCGGGGAGCTGTTTTTT. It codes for CAIRWFQTGELFF.

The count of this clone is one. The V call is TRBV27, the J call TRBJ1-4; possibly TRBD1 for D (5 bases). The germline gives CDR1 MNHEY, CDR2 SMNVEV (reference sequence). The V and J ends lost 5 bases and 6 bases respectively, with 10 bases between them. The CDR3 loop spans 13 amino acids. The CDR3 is CASSALGHEKLFF. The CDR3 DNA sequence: TGTGCCAGCAGTGCCCTGGGACATGAAAAACTGTTTTTT.

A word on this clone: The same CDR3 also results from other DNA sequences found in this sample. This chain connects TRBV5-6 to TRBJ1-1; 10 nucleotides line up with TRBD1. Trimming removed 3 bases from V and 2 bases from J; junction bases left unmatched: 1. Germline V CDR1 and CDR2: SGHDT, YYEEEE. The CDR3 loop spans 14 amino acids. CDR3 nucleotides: TGTGCCAGCAGCTGGGACAGGGGAAACACTGAAGCTTTCTTT. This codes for CASSWDRGNTEAFF.

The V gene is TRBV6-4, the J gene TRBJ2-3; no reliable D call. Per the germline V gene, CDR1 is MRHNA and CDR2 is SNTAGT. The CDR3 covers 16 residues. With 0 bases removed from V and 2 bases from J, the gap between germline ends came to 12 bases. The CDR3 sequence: CASSDSRAKDTDTQYF. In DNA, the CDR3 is TGTGCCAGCAGTGACTCGCGAGCGAAAGACACAGATACGCAGTATTTT.

The CDR3 reads CASSLVDRRSNQPQHF. As DNA, the CDR3 is TGCGCCAGCAGCTTGGTTGACCGGAGGAGCAATCAGCCCCAGCATTTT. The V and J genes are TRBV5-1 and TRBJ1-5; no definite D call. The CDR3 is 16 residues long. The V end lost 0 bases, the J end lost 1 base, and 11 bases lay between the germline ends. Germline CDR1 is SGHRS and CDR2 is YFSETQ. Variable domain in full (rest from reference TRBV5-1 and TRBJ1-5): KAGVTQTPRYLIKTRGQQVTLSCSPISGHRSVSWYQQTPGQGLQFLFEYFSETQRNKGNFPGRFSGRQFSNSRSEMNVSTLELGDSALYLCASSLVDRRSNQPQHFGDGTRLSIL.

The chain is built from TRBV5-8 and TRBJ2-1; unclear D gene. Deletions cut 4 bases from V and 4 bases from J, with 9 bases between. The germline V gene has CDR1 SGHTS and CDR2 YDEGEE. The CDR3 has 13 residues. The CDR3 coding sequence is TGTGCCAGCAGCCCTGACCCGTACAATGAGCAGTTCTTC. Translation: CASSPDPYNEQFF.

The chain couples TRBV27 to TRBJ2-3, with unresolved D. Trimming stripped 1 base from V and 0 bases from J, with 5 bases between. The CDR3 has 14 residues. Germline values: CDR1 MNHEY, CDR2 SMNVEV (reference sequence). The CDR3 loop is CASSLLMSTDTQYF. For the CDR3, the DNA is TGTGCCAGCAGTTTATTAATGAGCACAGATACGCAGTATTTT.

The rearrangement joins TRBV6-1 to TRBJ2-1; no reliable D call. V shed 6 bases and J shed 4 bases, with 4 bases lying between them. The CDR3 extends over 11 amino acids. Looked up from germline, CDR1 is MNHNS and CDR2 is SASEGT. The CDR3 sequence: CASREYNEQFF. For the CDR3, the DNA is TGTGCCAGCAGAGAGTACAATGAGCAGTTCTTC.

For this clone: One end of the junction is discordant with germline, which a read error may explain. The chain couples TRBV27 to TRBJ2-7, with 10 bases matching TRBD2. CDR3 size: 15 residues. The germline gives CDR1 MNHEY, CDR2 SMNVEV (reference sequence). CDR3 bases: TGTGCCAGCGGTTTACTAGCGGGATCTGACTACGAGCAGTACTTC. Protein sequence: CASGLLAGSDYEQYF.

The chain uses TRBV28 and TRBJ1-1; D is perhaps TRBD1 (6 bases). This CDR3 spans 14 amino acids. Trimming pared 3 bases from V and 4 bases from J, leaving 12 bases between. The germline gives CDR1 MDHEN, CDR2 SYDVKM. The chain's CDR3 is CASSFPEGGTEAFF. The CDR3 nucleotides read TGTGCCAGCAGTTTCCCCGAAGGGGGCACTGAAGCTTTCTTT.

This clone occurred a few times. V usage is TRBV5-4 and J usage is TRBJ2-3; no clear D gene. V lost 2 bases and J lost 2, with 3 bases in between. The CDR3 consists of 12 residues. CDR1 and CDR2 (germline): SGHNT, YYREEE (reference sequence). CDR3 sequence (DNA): TGTGCCAGCAGCTTCAACACAGATACGCAGTATTTT. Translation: CASSFNTDTQYF.

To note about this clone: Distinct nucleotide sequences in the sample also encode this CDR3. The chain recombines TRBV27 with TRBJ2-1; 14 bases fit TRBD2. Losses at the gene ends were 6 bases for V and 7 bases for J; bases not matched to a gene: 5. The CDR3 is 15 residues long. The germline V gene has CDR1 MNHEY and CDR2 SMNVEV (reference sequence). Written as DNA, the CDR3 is TGTGCCAGCAGCCACGGGACTAGCGGGAGAAATGAGCAGTTCTTC. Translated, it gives CASSHGTSGRNEQFF.

The CDR3 DNA sequence: TGTGCCAGCAGTTTACCCGCAGAAACCTACGAGCAGTACTTC. As protein: CASSLPAETYEQYF. The chain couples TRBV28 to TRBJ2-7; D gene ambiguous. The CDR3 totals 14 residues. CDR1 is MDHEN, CDR2 SYDVKM, per germline. With 2 bases removed from V and 2 bases from J, the gap between germline ends came to 10 bases.

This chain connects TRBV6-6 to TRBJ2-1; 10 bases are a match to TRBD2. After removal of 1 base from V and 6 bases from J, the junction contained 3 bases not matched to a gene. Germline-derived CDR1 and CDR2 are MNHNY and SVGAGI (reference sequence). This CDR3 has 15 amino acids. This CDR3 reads CASSYWASGSNEQFF. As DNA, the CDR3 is TGTGCCAGCAGTTACTGGGCTAGCGGGAGCAATGAGCAGTTCTTC.

CDR3 sequence: CASSKLAGVRDTQYF. CDR3 nucleotides: TGTGCCAGCAGTAAACTAGCGGGGGTTAGGGATACGCAGTATTTT. The genes are TRBV2 and TRBJ2-3; 11 bases are shared with TRBD2. The CDR3 spans 15 residues. In germline, CDR1 is SNHLY, CDR2 FYNNEI. Trimming at V came to 5 bases and at J to 6 bases, leaving 7 bases not matched to a gene.

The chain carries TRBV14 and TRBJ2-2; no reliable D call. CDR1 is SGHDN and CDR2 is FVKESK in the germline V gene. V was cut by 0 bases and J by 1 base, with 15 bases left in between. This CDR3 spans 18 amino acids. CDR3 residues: CASSQDALGRKNTGELFF. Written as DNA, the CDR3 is TGTGCCAGCAGCCAAGATGCGCTAGGCAGGAAGAACACCGGGGAGCTGTTTTTT.

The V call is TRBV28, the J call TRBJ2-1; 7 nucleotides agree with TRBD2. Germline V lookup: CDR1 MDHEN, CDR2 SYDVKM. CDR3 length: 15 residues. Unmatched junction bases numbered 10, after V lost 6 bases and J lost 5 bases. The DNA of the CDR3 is TGTGCCAGCAGCTTACTTGGGACTATCCACAATGAGCAGTTCTTC. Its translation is CASSLLGTIHNEQFF.

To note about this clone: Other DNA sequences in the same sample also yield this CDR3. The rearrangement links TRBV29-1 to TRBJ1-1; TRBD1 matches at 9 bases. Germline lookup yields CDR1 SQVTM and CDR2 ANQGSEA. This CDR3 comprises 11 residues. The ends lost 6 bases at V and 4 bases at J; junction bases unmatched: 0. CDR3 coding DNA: TGCAGCGTGACAGGGGGCACTGAAGCTTTCTTT. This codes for CSVTGGTEAFF.

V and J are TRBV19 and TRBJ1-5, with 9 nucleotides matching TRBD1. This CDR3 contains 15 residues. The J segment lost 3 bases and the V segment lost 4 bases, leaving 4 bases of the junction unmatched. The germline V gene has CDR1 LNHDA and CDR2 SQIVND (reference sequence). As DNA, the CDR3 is TGTGCCAGTAGTACAACAGGGGGCATCAATCAGCCCCAGCATTTT. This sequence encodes CASSTTGGINQPQHF.

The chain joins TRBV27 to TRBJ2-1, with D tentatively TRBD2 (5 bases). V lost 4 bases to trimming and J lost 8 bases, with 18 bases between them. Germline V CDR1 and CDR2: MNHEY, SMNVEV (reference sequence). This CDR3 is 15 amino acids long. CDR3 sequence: CASSSILRAGYEQFF. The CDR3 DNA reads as TGTGCCAGCAGTTCAATTTTGCGGGCTGGGTATGAGCAGTTCTTC.

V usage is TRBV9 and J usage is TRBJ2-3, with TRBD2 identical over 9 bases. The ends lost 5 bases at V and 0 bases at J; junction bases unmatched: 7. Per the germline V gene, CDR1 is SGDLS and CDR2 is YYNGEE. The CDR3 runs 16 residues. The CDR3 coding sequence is TGTGCCAGCAGTGCAGGACTAGCGCAGAGCACAGATACGCAGTATTTT. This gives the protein CASSAGLAQSTDTQYF.